This record covers a single T cell receptor (beta chain). What it binds is not known. Mismatch with germline at one junction end may stem from a read error. This specimen belongs to a study of T cells in Graves' hyperthyroidism and ophthalmopathy. Findings of the study overall: Model output signaled ophthalmopathy a median around 5.9 months ahead of onset. Also found in blood were most expanded thyroid clonotypes above 0.001.

There were TCR beta CDR3 regions amplified from RNA transcripts. When the TCR CDR3 underwent first-round RT-PCR, the HTBI primer set was used. TCRdb fed the multiplex PCR reads into MiXCR, producing one record per CDR3 protein. Of approximately 400,000 distinct CDR3 sequences listed, more than 15% are singletons. Germline values: CDR1 SGDLS, CDR2 YYNGEE. The CDR3 is 15 amino acids. The definition of stable Graves' hyperthyroidism was no ophthalmopathy progression within 18 months. Sequencing was done on a sample of blood. The clonotype originates from a woman aged 18 to 35 with Graves' hyperthyroidism. V is TRBV9 and J is TRBJ1-1; D not certain. The CDR3 bases are TGTGCCAGCAGCGTAGGTCTGTCTATGAACACTGTAGCTTTCTTT. It translates to CASSVGLSMNTVAFF. Complete variable domain (other parts from reference TRBV9 and TRBJ1-1): DSGVTQTPKHLITATGQRVTLRCSPRSGDLSVYWYQQSLDQGLQFLIQYYNGEERAKGNILERFSAQQFPDLHSELNLSSLELGDSALYFCASSVGLSMNTVAFFGQGTRLTVV.